Following are 5 T cell receptor beta chains from one sample sequenced in a study of cytomegalovirus exposure and HLA in healthy donors (dated by TCRdb to the late 2010s). Library creation used the immunoSEQ multiplex PCR assay. The multiplex PCR relied on a mix of 60 forward primers for TCR Vbeta segments and 13 reverse primers for TCR Jbeta segments. In TCRdb, the immuneACCESS table is reduced to in-frame sequences with V and J assigned. These tables do not hold every clone; where another copy was compared, an unresolved V gene accounts for under half, and the others remain unexplained. This sample is represented by roughly 150,000 clones; around 81% of them were singletons. The ten largest account for approximately 1.5% of the sample. Sequencing was carried out using PBMCs. Receptors were obtained from a man between 35 and 55 years old in good health and CMV-seronegative.

J is TRBJ2-2 and V is TRBV10-3, with 12 bases matching TRBD2. Germline CDR1 ENHRY, CDR2 SYGVKD. The J segment lost 7 bases and the V segment lost 5 bases, leaving 8 bases of the junction unmatched. The CDR3 covers 16 residues. The CDR3 DNA reads as TGTGCCATCAGTCCTAGCGGGAGGGCCGGTGGCGGGGAGCTGTTTTTT. This codes for CAISPSGRAGGGELFF.

The chain combines TRBV6-5 with TRBJ2-1; TRBD2 matches at 11 bases. V was pared by 2 bases and J by 4 bases, with 4 bases of the junction left unmatched. The CDR3 runs 16 residues. The germline V gene encodes CDR1 MNHEY and CDR2 SVGAGI. The CDR3 DNA reads as TGTGCCAGCAGTTACGCGACTAGCGGGACTTACAATGAGCAGTTCTTC. Its protein product is CASSYATSGTYNEQFF.

Note on this clone: The junction shows a germline mismatch at one end, possibly a read error. V and J are TRBV7-9 and TRBJ2-5; 8 bases align to TRBD2. The CDR3 is 13 residues long. CDR1 and CDR2 (germline): SEHNR, FQNEAQ (reference sequence). DNA for the CDR3: TGTTCCAGCAGCTCTTCGGGAGGGGAGACCCAGTACTTC. Protein product: CSSSSSGGETQYF.

This chain connects TRBV30 to TRBJ2-7; TRBD1 matches 10 bases. V lost 5 bases to trimming and J lost 4 bases; unmatched junction nucleotides: 14. Germline CDR1 GTSNPN, CDR2 SVGIG (reference sequence). There are 16 residues in the CDR3. The CDR3: CAWGTGEFSEGYEQYF. The DNA for the CDR3 is TGTGCCTGGGGGACAGGGGAGTTTTCCGAGGGATACGAGCAGTACTTC.

This clone was observed once. The chain recombines TRBV28 with TRBJ1-5; D ambiguous. Trimming left V 4 bases short and J 1 base short, with 8 bases between. The CDR3 totals 14 residues. In germline, CDR1 is MDHEN, CDR2 SYDVKM. Written as DNA, the CDR3 is TGTGCCAGCAGTTATACGGTGAGCAATCAGCCCCAGCATTTT. Its translation is CASSYTVSNQPQHF.